This T cell receptor beta chain is drawn from a study of shared clonotypes between healthy human individuals. Unmatched junction bases numbered 11, after V lost 6 bases and J lost 3 bases. CDR1 is MNHEY, CDR2 SMNVEV, per germline (reference sequence). The CDR3 extends over 17 amino acids. For sorted subsets, 150 to 200 ng DNA per replicate equaled around 28,000 T cell genomes. Method: immunoSEQ multiplex PCR; TCRdb's copy keeps in-frame clones and lacks some. The sample holds around 2.1 million clones, around 93% seen once. Study observations and caveats: Memory subsets generally showed smaller estimated richness than naive subsets did.

As for this clone: Its antigen is currently unknown.

Naive CD8 isolation took CD45RO-negative cells positively selected for CCR7 and excluded terminally differentiated effector memory CD45RA+ cells. V and J are TRBV27 and TRBJ1-2, with 12 bases matching TRBD1. The sequenced material came from naive CD8+ T cells from PBMCs. This receptor was identified in a man younger than 30 in good health. Some clones in this sample may be carry-over from other donors' samples. The CDR3 DNA sequence: TGTGCCAGCAGGGGCCGGGACAGGGGGCGCATGGACTATGGCTACACCTTC. Its protein is CASRGRDRGRMDYGYTF.